Presented here are 5 T cell receptor beta chains from one specimen sequenced in a study of early T cells in non-severe SARS-CoV-2 infection (dated by TCRdb to about 2021). Receptor libraries were prepared by 5' RACE. This sample was sequenced with a NextSeq 500. TCRdb passed the public sequencing reads through fastp at Q25 and MiXCR, retaining productive beta sequences. When rows share a CDR3 protein, they turn into one entry using the most common DNA and genes. Present in this sample are tens of thousands of distinct CDR3 sequences, over 9.5% of which were seen just once. Approximately 6.5% of the sample rests with the top ten. Sample: whole blood. These receptors came from an adult who was a healthcare worker with PCR-confirmed SARS-CoV-2 infection or an uninfected control (not recorded which).

The rearrangement joins TRBV12-3 or TRBV12-4 to TRBJ2-7; 8 bases are shared with TRBD2. The ends lost 6 bases at V and 7 bases at J; junction bases unmatched: 17. The CDR3 sequence is 16 residues long. The CDR3 region is CASSQTSGSLLREQYF. For the CDR3, the DNA is TGTGCCAGCAGCCAAACCAGCGGGAGCCTCCTAAGGGAGCAGTACTTC.

This clonotype was counted ten times or more. The J gene is TRBJ1-1, the V gene TRBV27; 7 bases are a match to TRBD1. The CDR3 extends over 13 amino acids. CDR1 is MNHEY and CDR2 is SMNVEV in the germline V gene (reference sequence). J lost 3 bases, V lost 7 bases, and 5 bases had no gene match. The CDR3 loop is CASKIDRDTEAFF. Here the CDR3 DNA reads TGTGCCAGCAAGATAGACAGGGACACTGAAGCTTTCTTT.

Ten or more counts support this clonotype. The chain employs TRBV6-5 and TRBJ2-6; possible D gene TRBD1, 5 bases. The germline V gene encodes CDR1 MNHEY and CDR2 SVGAGI. Trimming took off 2 bases at V and 0 bases at J, with 17 bases between the two ends. CDR3 length equals 19 residues. CDR3 nucleotides: TGTGCCAGCAGTTACGACCAATTAAGAAGGGGCTCTGGGGCCAACGTCCTGACTTTC. Translated: CASSYDQLRRGSGANVLTF.

This clonotype was counted at least ten times. The J gene is TRBJ1-3, the V gene TRBV7-9; D is perhaps TRBD1 (6 bases). The V gene lost 3 bases and the J gene lost 4 bases, with 13 bases spanning the gap. This CDR3 comprises 15 residues. Germline V gene lookup returns CDR1 SEHNR and CDR2 FQNEAQ (reference sequence). Written as DNA, the CDR3 is TGTGCCAGCAGCTTGCCCTTACAGGGAGGAAACACCATATATTTT. Encoded protein: CASSLPLQGGNTIYF.

This clonotype has more than one count but fewer than ten. This sequence joins TRBV9 and TRBJ2-7, with 7 bases matching TRBD1. The ends lost 4 bases at V and 6 bases at J; junction bases unmatched: 16. In germline, CDR1 is SGDLS, CDR2 YYNGEE. This CDR3 has 16 residues. The CDR3 region is CASSPHTDRASGEQYF. CDR3 in DNA: TGTGCCAGCAGCCCCCACACCGACAGGGCGTCGGGCGAGCAGTACTTC.